The 3 T cell receptor beta chains reported below all come from one sample, sequenced in a study of beta chain features in type 1 diabetes. Isolated RNA was reverse transcribed in full, so expressed TCRB transcripts were sequenced. Here immunoSEQ multiplex PCR was the method, and the copy in TCRdb shows in-frame clones only, minus some. Here the sample spans 200,000 to 250,000 clones, around a quarter being singletons. The material sequenced was central memory CD4+ T cells from blood. These receptors were taken from a man aged 30 to 45 in good health.

V usage is TRBV30 and J usage is TRBJ1-4; D is possibly TRBD1 (5 bases). Germline assignment: CDR1 GTSNPN and CDR2 SVGIG (reference sequence). V was cut by 2 bases and J by 8 bases, with 12 bases left in between. This CDR3 is 13 amino acids long. The CDR3 spells CAWSRRGREKLFF. DNA for the CDR3: TGTGCCTGGAGTAGGCGGGGCAGAGAAAAACTGTTTTTT.

The rearrangement joins TRBV7-2 to TRBJ1-1; D unclear. Germline assignment: CDR1 SGHTA and CDR2 FQGNSA. V dropped 0 bases and J dropped 4 bases, with 9 bases sitting between them. The CDR3 has 14 residues. The CDR3 coding sequence is TGTGCCAGCAGCTTAGCGCGGGGAACCACTGAAGCTTTCTTT. It specifies CASSLARGTTEAFF.

This clone was found a few times. This chain connects TRBV15 to TRBJ2-2; 8 nucleotides agree with TRBD2. Germline V lookup: CDR1 LNHNV, CDR2 YYDKDF (reference sequence). Trimming at V came to 6 bases and at J to 4 bases, leaving 13 bases not matched to a gene. The CDR3 is made up of 17 amino acids. The CDR3: CATRDGLAGTSTGELFF. CDR3 in DNA: TGTGCCACCAGGGATGGGTTAGCGGGGACGAGCACCGGGGAGCTGTTTTTT.